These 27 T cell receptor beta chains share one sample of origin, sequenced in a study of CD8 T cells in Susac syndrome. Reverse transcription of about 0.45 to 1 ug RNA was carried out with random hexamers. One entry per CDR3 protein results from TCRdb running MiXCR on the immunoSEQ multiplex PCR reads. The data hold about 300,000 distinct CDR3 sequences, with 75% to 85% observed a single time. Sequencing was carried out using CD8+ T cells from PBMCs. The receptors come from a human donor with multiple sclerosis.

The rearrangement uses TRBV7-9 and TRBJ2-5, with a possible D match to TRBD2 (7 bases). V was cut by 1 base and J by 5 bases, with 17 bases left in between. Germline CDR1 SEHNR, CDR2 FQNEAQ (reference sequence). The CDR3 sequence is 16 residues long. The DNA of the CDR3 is TGTGCCAGCAGCTTAGTTCGGGCGGGGGCTGGTGAGACCCAGTACTTC. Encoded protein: CASSLVRAGAGETQYF.

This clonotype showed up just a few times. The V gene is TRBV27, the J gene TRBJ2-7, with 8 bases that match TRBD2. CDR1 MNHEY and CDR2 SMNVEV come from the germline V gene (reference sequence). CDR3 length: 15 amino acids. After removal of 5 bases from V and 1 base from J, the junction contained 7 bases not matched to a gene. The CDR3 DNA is TGTGCCAGCAGTACCGGACTAGCTTCGTCCTACGAGCAGTACTTC. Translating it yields CASSTGLASSYEQYF.

Here the CDR3 reads CASQTCEQFF. CDR3 sequence (DNA): TGTGCCAGCCAGACTTGCGAGCAGTTCTTC. The chain recombines TRBV19 with TRBJ2-1; D unclear. CDR1 and CDR2 (germline): LNHDA, SQIVND (reference sequence). This CDR3 comprises 10 residues. The ends were cut back, 9 bases at V and 10 bases at J, with 10 bases in the middle.

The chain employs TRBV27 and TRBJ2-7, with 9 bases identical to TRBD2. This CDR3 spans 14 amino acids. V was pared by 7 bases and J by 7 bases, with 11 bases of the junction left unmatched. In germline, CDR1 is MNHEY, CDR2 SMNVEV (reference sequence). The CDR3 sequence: CASTRGGGTGEQYF. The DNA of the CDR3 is TGTGCCAGCACTCGCGGGGGGGGAACAGGGGAGCAGTACTTC.

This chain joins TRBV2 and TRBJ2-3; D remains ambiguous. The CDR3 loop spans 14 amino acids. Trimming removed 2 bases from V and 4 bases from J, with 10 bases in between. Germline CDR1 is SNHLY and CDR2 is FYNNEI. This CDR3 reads CASSEYKVADTQYF. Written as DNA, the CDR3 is TGTGCCAGCAGTGAATATAAGGTCGCAGATACGCAGTATTTT.

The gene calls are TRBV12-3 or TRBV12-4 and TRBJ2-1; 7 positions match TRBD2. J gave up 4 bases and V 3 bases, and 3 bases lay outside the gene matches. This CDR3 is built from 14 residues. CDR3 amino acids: CASSFAGEYNEQFF. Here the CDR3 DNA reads TGTGCCAGCAGTTTCGCGGGAGAGTACAATGAGCAGTTCTTC.

The CDR3 DNA reads as TGTGCCAGCAGCCACCATGGGGCGGGAGGTGATTCCGGGGAGCTGTTTTTT. Amino acid sequence: CASSHHGAGGDSGELFF. The rearrangement joins TRBV28 to TRBJ2-2; 8 bases are a match to TRBD2. Germline lookup yields CDR1 MDHEN and CDR2 SYDVKM. CDR3 length equals 17 residues. V was pared by 6 bases and J by 6 bases, with 15 bases of the junction left unmatched.

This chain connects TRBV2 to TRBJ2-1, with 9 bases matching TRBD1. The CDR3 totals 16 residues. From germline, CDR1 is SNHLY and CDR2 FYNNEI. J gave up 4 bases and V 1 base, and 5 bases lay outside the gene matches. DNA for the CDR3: TGTGCCAGCAGTGAAGGTAGGGGACAGGGTTACAATGAGCAGTTCTTC. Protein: CASSEGRGQGYNEQFF.

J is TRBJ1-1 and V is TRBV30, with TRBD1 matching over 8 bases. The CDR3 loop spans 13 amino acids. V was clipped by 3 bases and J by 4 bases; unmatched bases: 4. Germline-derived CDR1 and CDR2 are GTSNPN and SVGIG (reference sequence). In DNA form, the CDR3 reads TGTGCCTGGAGCAGAACAGGGGGCACTGAAGCTTTCTTT. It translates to CAWSRTGGTEAFF.

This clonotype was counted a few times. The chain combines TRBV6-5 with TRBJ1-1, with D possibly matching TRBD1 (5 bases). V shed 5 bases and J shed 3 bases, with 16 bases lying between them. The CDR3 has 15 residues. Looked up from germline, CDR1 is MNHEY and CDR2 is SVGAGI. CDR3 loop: CASSLLTRGDTEAFF. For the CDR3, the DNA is TGTGCCAGCAGTCTACTTACGAGAGGGGACACTGAAGCTTTCTTT.

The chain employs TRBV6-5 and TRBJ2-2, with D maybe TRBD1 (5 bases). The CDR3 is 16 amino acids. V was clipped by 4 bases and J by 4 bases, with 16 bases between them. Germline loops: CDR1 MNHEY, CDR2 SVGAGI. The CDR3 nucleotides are TGTGCCAGCAGTTGGGCTAAGGGGTCCCTCACCGGGGAGCTGTTTTTT. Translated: CASSWAKGSLTGELFF.

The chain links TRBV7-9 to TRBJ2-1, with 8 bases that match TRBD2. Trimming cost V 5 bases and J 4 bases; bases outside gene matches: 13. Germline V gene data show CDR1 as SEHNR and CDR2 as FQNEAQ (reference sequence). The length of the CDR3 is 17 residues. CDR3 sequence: CASSPPFSGGEYNEQFF. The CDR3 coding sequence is TGTGCCAGCAGCCCCCCATTTTCGGGAGGGGAATACAATGAGCAGTTCTTC.

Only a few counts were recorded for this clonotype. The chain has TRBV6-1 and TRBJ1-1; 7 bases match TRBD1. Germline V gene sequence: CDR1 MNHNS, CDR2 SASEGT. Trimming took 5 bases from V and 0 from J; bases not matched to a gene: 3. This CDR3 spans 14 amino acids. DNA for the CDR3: TGTGCCAGCAGTCGCGACAGGGTGAACACTGAAGCTTTCTTT. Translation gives CASSRDRVNTEAFF.

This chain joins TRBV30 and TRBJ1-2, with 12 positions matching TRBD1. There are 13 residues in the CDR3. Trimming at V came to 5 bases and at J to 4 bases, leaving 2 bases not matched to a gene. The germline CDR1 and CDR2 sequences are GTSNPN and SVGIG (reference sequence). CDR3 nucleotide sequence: TGTGCCTGGGGGACAGGGGGCGGCTATGGCTACACCTTC. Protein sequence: CAWGTGGGYGYTF. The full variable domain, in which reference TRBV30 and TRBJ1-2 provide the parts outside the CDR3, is SQTIHQWPATLVQPVGSPLSLECTVEGTSNPNLYWYRQAAGRGLQLLFYSVGIGQISSEVPQNLSASRPQDRQFILSSKKLLLSDSGFYLCAWGTGGGYGYTFGSGTRLTVV.

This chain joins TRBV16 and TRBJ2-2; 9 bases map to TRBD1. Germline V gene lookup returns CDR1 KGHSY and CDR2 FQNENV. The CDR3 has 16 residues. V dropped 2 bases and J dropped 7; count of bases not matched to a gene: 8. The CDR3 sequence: CASSQPGQGIGGELFF. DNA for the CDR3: TGTGCCAGCAGCCAACCGGGACAGGGAATTGGCGGGGAGCTGTTTTTT.

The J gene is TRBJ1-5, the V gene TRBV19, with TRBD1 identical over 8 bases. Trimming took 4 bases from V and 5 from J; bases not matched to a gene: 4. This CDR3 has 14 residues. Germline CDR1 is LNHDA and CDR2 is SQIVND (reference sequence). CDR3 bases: TGTGCCAGTAGTACCGGGACAGGATATCAGCCCCAGCATTTT. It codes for CASSTGTGYQPQHF.

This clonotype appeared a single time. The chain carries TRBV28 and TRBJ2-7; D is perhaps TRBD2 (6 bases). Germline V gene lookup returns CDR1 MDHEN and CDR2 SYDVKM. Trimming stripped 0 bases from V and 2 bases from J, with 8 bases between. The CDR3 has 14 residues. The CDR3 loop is CASSLWAGPYEQYF. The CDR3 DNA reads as TGTGCCAGCAGTTTATGGGCGGGGCCCTACGAGCAGTACTTC.

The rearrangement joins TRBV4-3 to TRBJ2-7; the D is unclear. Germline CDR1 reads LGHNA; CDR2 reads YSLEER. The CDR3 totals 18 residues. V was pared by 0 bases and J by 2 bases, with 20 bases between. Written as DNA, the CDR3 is TGCGCCAGCAGCCAAGATTTAGAAAGAGAGGATCGCCCCTACGAGCAGTACTTC. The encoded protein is CASSQDLEREDRPYEQYF.

In DNA form, the CDR3 reads TGCAGCGTAGAGAGCGGACATTCCCCCACAGATACGCAGTATTTT. Its translation is CSVESGHSPTDTQYF. This chain connects TRBV29-1 to TRBJ2-3; D tentatively reads TRBD1 or TRBD2 (5 bases each). Germline V CDR1 and CDR2: SQVTM, ANQGSEA. Between the trimmed V and J ends, which lost 6 bases and 2 bases, there was a span of 18 bases. The CDR3 loop spans 15 amino acids.

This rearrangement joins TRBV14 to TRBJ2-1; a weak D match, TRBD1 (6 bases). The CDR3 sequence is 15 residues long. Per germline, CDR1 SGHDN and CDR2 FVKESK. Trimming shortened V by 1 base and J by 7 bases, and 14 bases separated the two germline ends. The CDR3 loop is CASSQAQGSWNEQFF. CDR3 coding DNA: TGTGCCAGCAGCCAAGCACAGGGAAGCTGGAATGAGCAGTTCTTC.

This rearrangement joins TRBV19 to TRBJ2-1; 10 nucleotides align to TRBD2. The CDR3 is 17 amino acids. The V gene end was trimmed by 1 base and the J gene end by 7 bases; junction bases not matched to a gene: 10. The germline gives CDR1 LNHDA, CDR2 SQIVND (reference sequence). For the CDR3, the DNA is TGTGCCAGTAGTATAGTCAGCGGGAGGGTCAGAGGGAATGAGCAGTTCTTC. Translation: CASSIVSGRVRGNEQFF.

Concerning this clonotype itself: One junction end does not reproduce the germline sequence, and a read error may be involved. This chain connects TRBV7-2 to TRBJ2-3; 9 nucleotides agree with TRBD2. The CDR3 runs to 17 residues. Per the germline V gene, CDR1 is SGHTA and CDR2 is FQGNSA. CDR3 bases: TGTGCCAGCAGCGTAGCCGTGGCGGGAGGGGGTACAGATACGCAGTATTTT. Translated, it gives CASSVAVAGGGTDTQYF.

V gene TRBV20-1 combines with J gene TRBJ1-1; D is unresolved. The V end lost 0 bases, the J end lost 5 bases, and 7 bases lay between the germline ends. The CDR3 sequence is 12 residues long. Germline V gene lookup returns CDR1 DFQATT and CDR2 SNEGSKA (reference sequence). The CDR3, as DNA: TGCAGTGCTAGAGATTTTGGGACTGAAGCTTTCTTT. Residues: CSARDFGTEAFF.

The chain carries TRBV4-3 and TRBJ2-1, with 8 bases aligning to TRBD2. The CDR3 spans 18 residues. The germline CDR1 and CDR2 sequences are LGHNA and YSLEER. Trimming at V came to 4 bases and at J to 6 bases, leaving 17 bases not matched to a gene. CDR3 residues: CASSRGSGKERESNEQFF. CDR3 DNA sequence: TGCGCCAGCAGCCGAGGTAGCGGGAAAGAAAGGGAGAGCAATGAGCAGTTCTTC.

CDR3 loop: CATSRDDGRKGAFF. CDR3 bases: TGTGCCACCAGCAGAGATGACGGCCGAAAGGGGGCTTTCTTT. This chain links TRBV15 with TRBJ1-1; tentative D call: TRBD1 (5 bases). This CDR3 spans 14 amino acids. CDR1 is LNHNV, CDR2 YYDKDF, per germline (reference sequence). V gave up 0 bases and J gave up 11 bases, with 16 bases separating them.

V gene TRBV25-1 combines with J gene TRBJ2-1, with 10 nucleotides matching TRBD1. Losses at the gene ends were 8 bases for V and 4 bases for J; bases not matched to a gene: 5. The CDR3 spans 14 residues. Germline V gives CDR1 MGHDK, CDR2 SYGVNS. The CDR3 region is CASLGQGEYNEQFF. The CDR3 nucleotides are TGTGCCAGCTTAGGACAGGGGGAATACAATGAGCAGTTCTTC.

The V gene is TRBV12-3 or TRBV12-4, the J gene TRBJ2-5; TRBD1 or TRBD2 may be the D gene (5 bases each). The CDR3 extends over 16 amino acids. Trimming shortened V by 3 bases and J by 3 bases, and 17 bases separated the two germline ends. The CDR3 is CASSFNPGLGEETQYF. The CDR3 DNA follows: TGTGCCAGCAGTTTTAATCCGGGATTAGGGGAAGAGACCCAGTACTTC.